What follows are 6 T cell receptor beta chains derived from one specimen sequenced in a study of blood T cell repertoires in COVID-19. Method: immunoSEQ multiplex PCR; TCRdb's copy keeps in-frame clones and lacks some. The sample has some 300,000 clones, around 92% seen once. The sample consisted of PBMCs or T cells enriched from blood (not recorded which). The source of these receptors is a woman aged 25 to 45 who had recovered from COVID-19.

This rearrangement joins TRBV30 to TRBJ1-5; D may be TRBD1 (5 bases). With 0 bases removed from V and 3 bases from J, the gap between germline ends came to 12 bases. Germline V gene data show CDR1 as GTSNPN and CDR2 as SVGIG (reference sequence). CDR3 length equals 15 residues. The CDR3 reads CAWSVRRGNNQPQHF. As DNA, the CDR3 is TGTGCCTGGAGTGTACGTCGGGGGAACAATCAGCCCCAGCATTTT.

V gene TRBV6-5 combines with J gene TRBJ2-5; 9 positions match TRBD1. Germline-derived CDR1 and CDR2 are MNHEY and SVGAGI. CDR3 length: 16 amino acids. Germline trimming cut 3 bases from V and 4 bases from J; bases unmatched to any gene: 9. This chain's CDR3 is CASSYGRGQGIETQYF. The CDR3 DNA is TGTGCCAGCAGTTATGGAAGGGGACAGGGAATAGAGACCCAGTACTTC.

CDR3 residues: CASPTSRTGGNYNSPLHF. DNA of the CDR3: TGTGCCAGTCCGACCTCTAGGACAGGGGGAAATTATAATTCACCCCTCCACTTT. The chain recombines TRBV7-2 with TRBJ1-6, with 10 bases that match TRBD1. Germline V CDR1 and CDR2: SGHTA, FQGNSA. This CDR3 spans 18 amino acids. The V segment lost 9 bases and the J segment 4 bases; nucleotides outside the gene matches: 15.

The chain employs TRBV30 and TRBJ2-3, with TRBD1 as a possible D gene (6 bases). The ends were cut back, 0 bases at V and 0 bases at J, with 25 bases in the middle. CDR3 size: 20 residues. CDR1 and CDR2 (germline): GTSNPN, SVGIG (reference sequence). In DNA, the CDR3 is TGTGCCTGGAGTGTACTCTTGGGCAGCGTGGGGGCTACTAGCACAGATACGCAGTATTTT. Translation gives CAWSVLLGSVGATSTDTQYF.

The chain carries TRBV18 and TRBJ1-2; TRBD1 aligns across 11 bases. With 3 bases clipped from V and 3 bases from J, the junction kept 6 bases outside the gene matches. Germline V gene data show CDR1 as KGHSH and CDR2 as LQKENI. The CDR3 consists of 16 residues. The CDR3: CASSPGTGGTYYGYTF. CDR3 nucleotides: TGTGCCAGCTCACCCGGGACAGGGGGGACATACTATGGCTACACCTTC. The complete variable domain, with remaining parts taken from reference TRBV18 and TRBJ1-2, reads NAGVMQNPRHLVRRRGQEARLRCSPMKGHSHVYWYRQLPEEGLKFMVYLQKENIIDESGMPKERFSAEFPKEGPSILRIQQVVRGDSAAYFCASSPGTGGTYYGYTFGSGTRLTVV.

V and J are TRBV4-3 and TRBJ1-2; 8 bases align to TRBD1. CDR1 and CDR2 (germline): LGHNA, YSLEER. The CDR3 totals 13 residues. Unmatched junction bases numbered 4, after V lost 3 bases and J lost 7 bases. The CDR3: CASSQRTGFGYTF. The CDR3 DNA follows: TGCGCCAGCAGCCAGAGGACAGGGTTTGGCTACACCTTC.